One T cell receptor beta chain is described in this entry. Its antigen is not identified. This CDR3 region has 12 residues. Germline CDR1 reads SGHTA; CDR2 reads FQGNSA. V gave up 4 bases and J gave up 7 bases, with 8 bases separating them. The data originate from a study of T cells in Graves' hyperthyroidism and ophthalmopathy. The study, taken as a whole, reports: Also found in blood were most expanded thyroid clonotypes above 0.001.

The TCR beta CDR3 regions underwent amplification using RNA transcripts as the source. First-round RT-PCR targeting the TCR CDR3 was performed with the HTBI primer set. TCRdb re-analysed the multiplex PCR reads in MiXCR, keeping a single row per CDR3 protein. The data hold approximately 710,000 distinct CDR3 sequences, with approximately 15% observed a single time. Diagnoses used clinical symptoms, serum thyroxine and TRAb, thyroid ultrasound and orbital computed tomography. Material for sequencing was blood. The rearrangement uses TRBV7-2 and TRBJ1-5, with D unclear. This clonotype was obtained from a man over 45 with Graves' hyperthyroidism. CDR3 in DNA: TGTGCCAGCAGCTCCAGTGGGCAGCCCCAGCATTTT. Protein product: CASSSSGQPQHF.